The 20 T cell receptor beta chains in this list originate from one sample, sequenced in a study of T cell responses to AZD1222 COVID-19 vaccine (dated by TCRdb to the early 2020s). Receptor amplification or capture employed the immunoSEQ multiplex PCR assay. Not all clones reach the TCRdb copy of this immuneACCESS table, which keeps in-frame sequences only. Checked studies attribute under half of the gap to unresolved V genes and leave the rest unexplained. For this sample the table gives 100,000 to 130,000 clones, of which nearly 90% were detected only once. The ten most abundant clones make up less than 6% of the sample. The time point label, as the study defines it: about 28 days (+/-7) after the second vaccine dose. Sequenced here: peripheral blood, sampled 28 days after the second AZD1222 dose. These receptors originate from an adult who received the AZD1222 COVID-19 vaccine.

A few counts support this clone. The chain couples TRBV9 to TRBJ2-7; possibly TRBD1 for D (6 bases). Trimming stripped 7 bases from V and 1 base from J, with 15 bases between. This CDR3 has 14 amino acids. CDR1 is SGDLS and CDR2 is YYNGEE in the germline V gene. The CDR3 DNA reads TGTGCCAGCCCCAGGGGAAGGGCATCCTACGAGCAGTACTTC. Protein product: CASPRGRASYEQYF.

The chain couples TRBV19 to TRBJ2-5; 7 bases fit TRBD1. J lost 7 bases, V lost 7 bases, and 15 bases had no gene match. CDR3 length: 15 amino acids. Germline CDR1 LNHDA, CDR2 SQIVND (reference sequence). The CDR3: CASTMGTGAEGTQYF. CDR3 coding DNA: TGTGCCAGTACAATGGGAACAGGGGCGGAAGGGACCCAGTACTTC.

This clone was observed a handful of times. The chain employs TRBV5-5 and TRBJ1-1; a weak D match, TRBD1 (5 bases). Germline V gene sequence: CDR1 SGHKS, CDR2 YYEKEE (reference sequence). The CDR3 is 15 residues long. V lost 4 bases, J lost 3 bases, and 16 bases lay in between. Written as DNA, the CDR3 is TGTGCCAGCAGCAGTCCGACAGCGGGTTACACTGAAGCTTTCTTT. Its translation: CASSSPTAGYTEAFF.

This clone has just a few counts. The V call is TRBV6-6, the J call TRBJ2-7; 8 bases match TRBD1. CDR1 is MNHNY and CDR2 is SVGAGI in the germline V gene (reference sequence). V lost 5 bases to trimming and J lost 2 bases; unmatched junction nucleotides: 11. The CDR3 sequence is 16 residues long. The CDR3 nucleotides read TGTGCCAGCAGTCCAGCTCAGGGGGCATTTACCTACGAGCAGTACTTC. It codes for CASSPAQGAFTYEQYF.

This clone was seen once. The J gene is TRBJ2-7, the V gene TRBV4-1, with 10 bases matching TRBD1. The CDR3 contains 16 residues. Germline CDR1 reads MGHRA; CDR2 reads YSYEKL. Losses at the gene ends were 0 bases for V and 5 bases for J; bases not matched to a gene: 7. The CDR3: CASSQEAGQGKDEQYF. DNA of the CDR3: TGCGCCAGCAGCCAAGAGGCGGGACAGGGGAAGGACGAGCAGTACTTC.

Turning to this clone: Germline and junction disagree at one end, which may indicate a read error. The sample carries other DNA sequences with the same CDR3. The CDR3 loop reads CASSADRDPNEQYF. DNA of the CDR3: TGTGCCAGCAGCGCGGACCGGGACCCAAACGAGCAGTACTTT. The chain is built from TRBV9 and TRBJ2-7; D is possibly TRBD1 or TRBD2 (5 bases each). This CDR3 is built from 14 residues. Germline CDR1 is SGDLS and CDR2 is YYNGEE.

The chain carries TRBV6-2 or TRBV6-3 and TRBJ1-5; D perhaps matches TRBD1 (6 bases). Germline V gives CDR1 MNHEY, CDR2 SVGEGT. V gave up 6 bases and J gave up 4 bases, with 22 bases separating them. The CDR3 covers 17 residues. In nucleotides, the CDR3 is TGTGCCAGCAGCACGGCCCTTGGGGGGGCGCAGAATCAGCCCCAGCATTTT. Translation: CASSTALGGAQNQPQHF.

This rearrangement joins TRBV9 to TRBJ2-7; 7 bases agree with TRBD1. Germline values: CDR1 SGDLS, CDR2 YYNGEE. V trimming: 4 bases; J trimming: 6 bases; junction bases outside the gene matches: 10. The CDR3 consists of 14 residues. The DNA for the CDR3 is TGTGCCAGCAGCCCCGAAGACAGGGTTCTCGAGCAGTACTTC. This codes for CASSPEDRVLEQYF.

V usage is TRBV6-5 and J usage is TRBJ1-4, with 7 bases that match TRBD1. There are 16 residues in the CDR3. With V trimmed by 2 bases and J by 3 bases, 6 bases remained unmatched. CDR1 and CDR2 from the germline V gene are MNHEY and SVGAGI. The CDR3 nucleotides are TGTGCCAGCAGTTACGGGCTCAGGGGGGCTAATGAAAAACTGTTTTTT. As protein: CASSYGLRGANEKLFF.

This chain links TRBV2 with TRBJ1-5; 7 bases align to TRBD1. The germline CDR1 and CDR2 sequences are SNHLY and FYNNEI. Trimming at V came to 3 bases and at J to 0 bases, leaving 5 bases not matched to a gene. This CDR3 is 16 amino acids long. CDR3 sequence: CASSEGQILSNQPQHF. The CDR3, as DNA: TGTGCCAGCAGTGAGGGACAGATTCTTAGCAATCAGCCCCAGCATTTT.

The chain carries TRBV10-3 and TRBJ2-2, with TRBD2 as a possible D gene (6 bases). This CDR3 has 16 amino acids. In germline, CDR1 is ENHRY, CDR2 SYGVKD. Trimming took 4 bases from V and 1 from J, leaving 13 bases between them. The CDR3 nucleotides read TGTGCCATCAGTGGCACCGGGGGAGGGAACACCGGGGAGCTGTTTTTT. Protein: CAISGTGGGNTGELFF.

V gene TRBV4-1 combines with J gene TRBJ1-2; D is undetermined. This CDR3 has 15 amino acids. V was cut by 0 bases and J by 8 bases, with 16 bases left in between. CDR1 is MGHRA, CDR2 YSYEKL, per germline. CDR3 loop: CASSQDYGSLGGYTF. As DNA, the CDR3 is TGCGCCAGCAGCCAAGATTACGGGTCCCTCGGGGGCTACACCTTC.

The V gene is TRBV2, the J gene TRBJ1-2; D possibly corresponds to TRBD1 (5 bases). This CDR3 is 14 amino acids long. The V end was cut by 9 bases, the J end by 4 bases, with 18 bases between. Germline CDR1 SNHLY, CDR2 FYNNEI. This chain's CDR3 is CASSMRGGSYGYTF. CDR3 nucleotides: TGTGCCAGTTCAATGAGGGGAGGTAGCTATGGCTACACCTTC. Full variable domain (outside the CDR3, taken from reference TRBV2 and TRBJ1-2): EPEVTQTPSHQVTQMGQEVILRCVPISNHLYFYWYRQILGQKVEFLVSFYNNEISEKSEIFDDQFSVERPDGSNFTLKIRSTKLEDSAMYFCASSMRGGSYGYTFGSGTRLTVV.

This clone appeared once. The V call is TRBV12-3 or TRBV12-4, the J call TRBJ1-2; TRBD1 matches at 8 bases. CDR3 length equals 12 residues. J gave up 8 bases and V 5 bases, and 4 bases lay outside the gene matches. DNA for the CDR3: TGTGCCAGCAGTCTTGGACAGGGAGGCTACACCTTC. Translating gives CASSLGQGGYTF.

This sequence joins TRBV27 and TRBJ1-1, with a tentative D call TRBD1 (5 bases). The CDR3 runs to 13 residues. V was cut by 7 bases and J by 3 bases, with 12 bases left in between. The germline V gene has CDR1 MNHEY and CDR2 SMNVEV (reference sequence). In DNA, the CDR3 is TGTGCCAGCAAGAGGGGATTTGACACTGAAGCTTTCTTT. As protein: CASKRGFDTEAFF.

The V and J genes are TRBV7-9 and TRBJ2-2, with unresolved D. The CDR3 is 14 residues long. The germline gives CDR1 SEHNR, CDR2 FQNEAQ (reference sequence). Trimming removed 2 bases from V and 1 base from J, with 5 bases in between. The CDR3 nucleotides are TGTGCCAGCAGCTTAACCAGGAACACCGGGGAGCTGTTTTTT. Its translation: CASSLTRNTGELFF.

V gene TRBV2 combines with J gene TRBJ1-6; 8 bases are shared with TRBD1. Germline V gives CDR1 SNHLY, CDR2 FYNNEI. With V trimmed by 5 bases and J by 7 bases, 10 bases remained unmatched. The CDR3 has 16 amino acids. In DNA form, the CDR3 reads TGTGCCAGCAGTAGACAGGGGCCCGATCGAAATTCACCCCTCCACTTT. Encoded protein: CASSRQGPDRNSPLHF.

This clone was counted between two and nine times. The chain joins TRBV28 to TRBJ1-4; TRBD1 matches at 7 bases. Trimming removed 3 bases from V and 7 bases from J; junction bases left unmatched: 2. Per germline, CDR1 MDHEN and CDR2 SYDVKM. The CDR3 covers 13 residues. The CDR3 loop is CASSFDRVEKLFF. Written as DNA, the CDR3 is TGTGCCAGCAGTTTCGACAGGGTTGAAAAACTGTTTTTT.

The chain recombines TRBV7-9 with TRBJ2-1; D is ambiguous. This CDR3 has 13 amino acids. Germline CDR1 reads SEHNR; CDR2 reads FQNEAQ (reference sequence). V lost 1 base, J lost 8 bases, and 9 bases lay in between. CDR3 loop: CASSLVGWDEQFF. The CDR3 nucleotides read TGTGCCAGCAGCTTAGTCGGCTGGGATGAGCAGTTCTTC.

The chain combines TRBV12-3 or TRBV12-4 with TRBJ1-6; TRBD1 matches at 7 bases. V lost 5 bases and J lost 9; bases outside the gene matches: 4. This CDR3 comprises 13 residues. The CDR3 region has the DNA TGTGCCAGCAGTCCGGGACAGCCTTCACCCCTCCACTTT. It codes for CASSPGQPSPLHF.